The 30 T cell receptor beta chains below were found in one sample sequenced in a study of vaccination effects on CD4 cells after COVID-19. The method was immunoSEQ multiplex PCR; TCRdb's version includes in-frame clones alone and lacks a portion of them. The table lists tens of thousands of clones, about three fifths of them singletons, with about 15% in the top ten. In the ViraFEST assay, antigen-specific CD4+ clonotypes were identified by expansion after peptide-pool stimulation. Subsequent to 10 days of culture, CD4+ T cells were isolated. Neither prior SARS-CoV-2 infection nor positive nucleocapsid antibodies were present in the vaccine recipients. Their specific antigens are unknown. This material consisted of CD4+ T cells from PBMCs cultured with HCoV-OC43 spike peptides, taken before COVID-19 vaccination. Subset here: HCoV-OC43 spike overlapping peptide pool stimulation. The receptors come from a human donor who received a COVID-19 vaccine.

The chain joins TRBV3-1 (or the pseudogene TRBV3-2) to TRBJ2-5, with D possibly being TRBD1 (6 bases). Germline V gene sequence: CDR1 LGHDT, CDR2 YNNKEL (reference sequence). V dropped 0 bases and J dropped 4 bases, with 6 bases sitting between them. This CDR3 has 13 residues. CDR3 nucleotides: TGTGCCAGCAGCCAAGAGGGGGCAGAGACCCAGTACTTC. It yields the protein CASSQEGAETQYF.

The chain is built from TRBV30 and TRBJ2-3, with 9 bases that match TRBD2. The V gene end was trimmed by 4 bases and the J gene end by 5 bases; junction bases not matched to a gene: 7. Germline CDR1 is GTSNPN and CDR2 is SVGIG (reference sequence). This CDR3 has 14 residues. CDR3 in amino acids: CAWKSGLALDTQYF. CDR3 coding DNA: TGTGCCTGGAAATCGGGACTAGCTTTAGATACGCAGTATTTT.

This chain links TRBV5-1 with TRBJ1-6, with 8 bases identical to TRBD1. This CDR3 has 16 amino acids. Trimming cost V 4 bases and J 8 bases; bases outside gene matches: 11. Germline V CDR1 and CDR2: SGHRS, YFSETQ. The CDR3 bases are TGCGCCAGCAGCATAGAGGCCGGGACAGGTTATTCACCCCTCCACTTT. It is translated as CASSIEAGTGYSPLHF.

The chain uses TRBV6-6 and TRBJ1-2; no reliable D call. CDR3 size: 18 residues. Trimming took off 5 bases at V and 8 bases at J, with 30 bases between the two ends. Germline V gene lookup returns CDR1 MNHNY and CDR2 SVGAGI (reference sequence). Here the CDR3 reads CASSPVTAPAGRVRGYTF. The CDR3 bases are TGTGCCAGCAGTCCCGTCACGGCGCCCGCAGGCCGGGTGAGGGGCTACACCTTC.

The V and J genes are TRBV4-1 and TRBJ2-1, with 7 bases matching TRBD1. This CDR3 contains 13 residues. The germline V gene has CDR1 MGHRA and CDR2 YSYEKL. The V segment lost 4 bases and the J segment 10 bases; nucleotides outside the gene matches: 7. CDR3 DNA: TGCGCCAGCAGCCGGGACAGACTACACGAGCAGTTCTTC. This sequence encodes CASSRDRLHEQFF.

The rearrangement joins TRBV7-9 to TRBJ1-2; the match to TRBD1 covers 8 bases. Unmatched junction bases numbered 8, after V lost 5 bases and J lost 6 bases. This CDR3 region has 14 residues. Germline V lookup: CDR1 SEHNR, CDR2 FQNEAQ (reference sequence). The CDR3: CASSPRTGLDGYTF. Written as DNA, the CDR3 is TGTGCCAGCAGCCCCAGGACAGGGCTTGATGGCTACACCTTC.

This chain joins TRBV27 and TRBJ1-3; D remains unclear. The germline V gene has CDR1 MNHEY and CDR2 SMNVEV (reference sequence). The CDR3 is 13 residues long. Trimming pared 6 bases from V and 3 bases from J, leaving 9 bases between. In nucleotides, the CDR3 is TGTGCCAGCAGACGAATGGGTGGAAACACCATATATTTT. Its protein product is CASRRMGGNTIYF.

The V call is TRBV11-3, the J call TRBJ2-1; D gene unclear. Looked up from germline, CDR1 is SGHNT and CDR2 is YENEEA. The CDR3 is 15 amino acids. V lost 5 bases to trimming and J lost 6 bases, with 17 bases between them. CDR3 protein: CASSPGGVKGNEQFF. As DNA, the CDR3 is TGTGCCAGCAGCCCCGGTGGGGTTAAGGGCAATGAGCAGTTCTTC.

The rearrangement links TRBV19 to TRBJ2-2; 7 nucleotides line up with TRBD2. The CDR3 loop spans 16 amino acids. Trimming at V came to 0 bases and at J to 4 bases, leaving 5 bases not matched to a gene. In germline, CDR1 is LNHDA, CDR2 SQIVND (reference sequence). CDR3 bases: TGTGCCAGTAGTATAGATGCTAGCGGCCCCACCGGGGAGCTGTTTTTT. Its protein product is CASSIDASGPTGELFF.

The chain employs TRBV5-1 and TRBJ2-1, with 10 bases that match TRBD1. This CDR3 spans 15 amino acids. The germline gives CDR1 SGHRS, CDR2 YFSETQ. V lost 2 bases and J lost 4; bases outside the gene matches: 3. The CDR3 loop is CASSLRTGGYNEQFF. CDR3 sequence (DNA): TGCGCCAGCAGCTTACGGACAGGGGGTTACAATGAGCAGTTCTTC.

There are a few counts of this clone. This chain joins TRBV2 and TRBJ1-3, with D perhaps matching TRBD1 (5 bases). CDR1 is SNHLY, CDR2 FYNNEI, per germline. This CDR3 region has 16 residues. Trimming removed 3 bases at V and 9 bases at J, with 21 bases between. The CDR3 loop is CASSEKRDSFGGTIYF. The CDR3 coding sequence is TGTGCCAGCAGTGAGAAGAGGGATTCCTTTGGGGGCACCATATATTTT.

In nucleotides, the CDR3 is TGTGCCACCAGTGACCCTAGGAGCTCCTACGAGCAGTACTTC. Translated, it gives CATSDPRSSYEQYF. V gene TRBV24-1 combines with J gene TRBJ2-7; no definite D call. V lost 4 bases and J 0 bases, leaving 9 bases between the germline ends. The CDR3 is 14 residues long. Per germline, CDR1 KGHDR and CDR2 SFDVKD.

This chain joins TRBV18 and TRBJ2-2, with D possibly TRBD1 on 5 matching bases. The CDR3 extends over 14 amino acids. Germline V gene data show CDR1 as KGHSH and CDR2 as LQKENI. Trimming shortened V by 3 bases and J by 5 bases, and 10 bases separated the two germline ends. The CDR3 loop is CASSPIQGTGELFF. In nucleotides, the CDR3 is TGTGCCAGCTCACCCATTCAGGGAACCGGGGAGCTGTTTTTT.

The chain couples TRBV14 to TRBJ2-7; D not resolved. The CDR3 has 13 amino acids. V lost 4 bases and J lost 3, with 10 bases in between. CDR1 and CDR2 from the germline V gene are SGHDN and FVKESK. CDR3 amino acids: CASSPRAFYEQYF. CDR3 DNA: TGTGCCAGCAGCCCCCGGGCCTTCTACGAGCAGTACTTC.

The chain carries TRBV7-2 and TRBJ2-7, with TRBD1 as a possible D gene (6 bases). Germline V gene lookup returns CDR1 SGHTA and CDR2 FQGNSA. This CDR3 contains 12 residues. The ends were cut back, 4 bases at V and 4 bases at J, with 8 bases in the middle. The CDR3 region is CASSSTGYEQYF. In DNA form, the CDR3 reads TGTGCCAGCAGCTCGACAGGATACGAGCAGTACTTC.

The chain has TRBV5-1 and TRBJ2-7; TRBD1 matches 11 bases. The CDR3 contains 15 residues. The V and J ends lost 5 bases and 2 bases, in that order; junction bases with no gene match: 6. Germline CDR1 is SGHRS and CDR2 is YFSETQ. This CDR3 is CASRDRGQGAYEQYF. The CDR3 nucleotides are TGCGCCAGCAGAGATCGGGGACAGGGGGCCTACGAGCAGTACTTC. The complete variable domain, with remaining parts taken from reference TRBV5-1 and TRBJ2-7, reads KAGVTQTPRYLIKTRGQQVTLSCSPISGHRSVSWYQQTPGQGLQFLFEYFSETQRNKGNFPGRFSGRQFSNSRSEMNVSTLELGDSALYLCASRDRGQGAYEQYFGPGTRLTVT.

This chain connects TRBV7-2 to TRBJ2-7; D perhaps matches TRBD1 (7 bases). Trimming pared 5 bases from V and 2 bases from J, leaving 13 bases between. This CDR3 is 14 amino acids long. From germline, CDR1 is SGHTA and CDR2 FQGNSA. In nucleotides, the CDR3 is TGTGCCAGCAGCCCCCAGGGGGGACCCTACGAGCAGTACTTC. Its translation is CASSPQGGPYEQYF.

This clone was detected a few times. The rearrangement uses TRBV5-1 and TRBJ1-6; a weak D match, TRBD1 (5 bases). CDR1 SGHRS and CDR2 YFSETQ come from the germline V gene. The CDR3 is 15 amino acids. The V end lost 1 base, the J end lost 6 bases, and 11 bases lay between the germline ends. CDR3 nucleotide sequence: TGCGCCAGCAGCTTGACAGGCTCCGGTAATTCACCCCTCCACTTT. Amino acids: CASSLTGSGNSPLHF.

The genes are TRBV5-1 and TRBJ1-1; 10 bases map to TRBD1. V gave up 4 bases and J gave up 1 base; unmatched junction bases: 4. This CDR3 is built from 15 residues. Per the germline V gene, CDR1 is SGHRS and CDR2 is YFSETQ. CDR3 in amino acids: CASSPRTGGNTEAFF. The CDR3 bases are TGCGCCAGCAGCCCGAGGACAGGGGGGAACACTGAAGCTTTCTTT.

In this sample, this clone turned up a few times. This chain joins TRBV7-2 and TRBJ2-7; tentative D call: TRBD1 (5 bases). CDR3 length equals 14 residues. Trimming shortened V by 5 bases and J by 3 bases, and 14 bases separated the two germline ends. Looked up from germline, CDR1 is SGHTA and CDR2 is FQGNSA. CDR3 residues: CASSPDSTSYEQYF. Here the CDR3 DNA reads TGTGCCAGCAGCCCTGACAGTACCAGCTACGAGCAGTACTTC. Supplemented by reference TRBV7-2 and TRBJ2-7, the full variable domain reads GAGVSQSPSNKVTEKGKDVELRCDPISGHTALYWYRQSLGQGLEFLIYFQGNSAPDKSGLPSDRFSAERTGGSVSTLTIQRTQQEDSAVYLCASSPDSTSYEQYFGPGTRLTVT.

CDR3 sequence reads: CASSVGSRVGDLLVKSNSPLHF. CDR3 nucleotide sequence: TGTGCCAGCAGCGTAGGCTCCCGGGTAGGGGACCTACTAGTTAAAAGTAATTCACCCCTCCACTTT. J is TRBJ1-6 and V is TRBV9; a weak D match, TRBD1 (5 bases). In germline, CDR1 is SGDLS, CDR2 YYNGEE. The CDR3 extends over 22 amino acids. Trimming stripped 0 bases from V and 6 bases from J, with 31 bases between.

Note on this clone: Distinct nucleotide sequences in the sample also encode this CDR3. The J gene is TRBJ1-5, the V gene TRBV18, with TRBD1 identical over 8 bases. Trimming at V came to 3 bases and at J to 4 bases, leaving 2 bases not matched to a gene. Germline loops: CDR1 KGHSH, CDR2 LQKENI. This CDR3 is 14 amino acids long. In nucleotides, the CDR3 is TGTGCCAGCTCACCTGGACAGGGTAATCAGCCCCAGCATTTT. Protein sequence: CASSPGQGNQPQHF.

In regard to this clone: At one end the junction does not follow the germline gene, possibly because of a read error. The gene calls are TRBV4-2 and TRBJ2-1, with D tentatively TRBD1 or TRBD2 (5 bases each). The CDR3 is 12 amino acids. Per germline, CDR1 LGHNA and CDR2 YNFKEQ. CDR3 nucleotide sequence: TGTGCCAGCAGCCAAGATCGCCGGGGCCGGGTCTTC. Encoded protein: CASSQDRRGRVF.

The chain carries TRBV18 and TRBJ2-1; tentative D call: TRBD1 (5 bases). This CDR3 spans 13 amino acids. Between the trimmed V and J ends, which lost 3 bases and 7 bases, there was a span of 10 bases. Germline CDR1 KGHSH, CDR2 LQKENI. The CDR3 nucleotides are TGTGCCAGCTCACCTCTGAAGGGGAATGAGCAGTTCTTC. Translating gives CASSPLKGNEQFF.

The chain uses TRBV4-1 and TRBJ1-2; the D gene is possibly TRBD1 (6 bases). Germline V lookup: CDR1 MGHRA, CDR2 YSYEKL. This CDR3 contains 15 residues. The germline V and J ends were trimmed by 0 bases and 7 bases, with 15 bases remaining between them. CDR3 bases: TGCGCCAGCAGCCAAGATCCAGGGGCAGTTAGTGGCTACACCTTC. It yields the protein CASSQDPGAVSGYTF.

In this sample, this clone turned up once. The chain combines TRBV12-5 with TRBJ1-2; no clear D. There are 13 residues in the CDR3. Trimming stripped 2 bases from V and 8 bases from J, with 12 bases between. Germline V gives CDR1 LGHNT, CDR2 FRNRAP. For the CDR3, the DNA is TGTGCTAGTGGTTTGACCGATACGATGGGCTACACCTTC. This codes for CASGLTDTMGYTF.

This clone showed up just once. The chain carries TRBV9 and TRBJ2-1; D perhaps matches TRBD1 (6 bases). Germline loops: CDR1 SGDLS, CDR2 YYNGEE. V was cut by 1 base and J by 2 bases, with 10 bases left in between. The CDR3 covers 15 residues. The CDR3: CASSVQGQTYNEQFF. CDR3 DNA sequence: TGTGCCAGCAGCGTACAGGGGCAAACCTACAATGAGCAGTTCTTC. Drawing the rest from reference TRBV9 and TRBJ2-1, the complete variable domain is DSGVTQTPKHLITATGQRVTLRCSPRSGDLSVYWYQQSLDQGLQFLIQYYNGEERAKGNILERFSAQQFPDLHSELNLSSLELGDSALYFCASSVQGQTYNEQFFGPGTRLTVL.

V and J are TRBV5-1 and TRBJ2-1, with 8 nucleotides matching TRBD1. Germline V CDR1 and CDR2: SGHRS, YFSETQ. The V gene end was trimmed by 4 bases and the J gene end by 8 bases; junction bases not matched to a gene: 11. The CDR3 has 15 amino acids. The CDR3 is CASSETGTGSDEQFF. CDR3 bases: TGCGCCAGCAGCGAAACCGGGACAGGTAGCGATGAGCAGTTCTTC.

The chain carries TRBV7-9 and TRBJ1-1, with D possibly matching TRBD1 (5 bases). V was trimmed by 3 bases and J by 1 base, leaving 12 bases between them. The CDR3 length is 15 residues. CDR1 is SEHNR and CDR2 is FQNEAQ in the germline V gene (reference sequence). Here the CDR3 reads CASSFSGLQNTEAFF. The CDR3 nucleotides are TGTGCCAGCAGCTTCTCGGGACTGCAGAACACTGAAGCTTTCTTT.

The sample holds a few counts of this clone. The genes are TRBV5-1 and TRBJ2-1; D call uncertain. Germline loops: CDR1 SGHRS, CDR2 YFSETQ. Trimming shortened V by 3 bases and J by 3 bases, and 4 bases separated the two germline ends. The CDR3 is made up of 12 amino acids. CDR3 DNA sequence: TGCGCCAGCAGCTGGGACTACAATGAGCAGTTCTTC. Protein sequence: CASSWDYNEQFF.